One sample yielded the 28 T cell receptor beta chains listed below, sequenced in a study of blood T cell repertoires in COVID-19. The table came from immunoSEQ multiplex PCR; TCRdb's copy has only in-frame clones and leaves some out. The table has fewer than 250,000 clones, roughly 80% seen once. The material sequenced was PBMCs or T cells enriched from blood (not recorded which). The receptor source for this set is a woman aged 50 to 65 who had been exposed to COVID-19.

The rearrangement joins TRBV18 to TRBJ1-2; D is ambiguous. This CDR3 contains 14 residues. V was trimmed by 7 bases and J by 0 bases, leaving 12 bases between them. Germline-derived CDR1 and CDR2 are KGHSH and LQKENI. CDR3 DNA sequence: TGTGCCAGCTTAAACCCGGAGGCTAACTATGGCTACACCTTC. Residues: CASLNPEANYGYTF.

The J gene is TRBJ1-5, the V gene TRBV18; possible D gene TRBD1, 5 bases. V dropped 5 bases and J dropped 3 bases, with 11 bases sitting between them. The germline V gene encodes CDR1 KGHSH and CDR2 LQKENI. The CDR3 is 14 amino acids. CDR3: CASSGQGSNQPQHF. The CDR3 DNA sequence: TGTGCCAGCTCAGGGCAGGGCTCCAATCAGCCCCAGCATTTT. Together with reference TRBV18 and TRBJ1-5, the CDR3 gives the full variable domain: NAGVMQNPRHLVRRRGQEARLRCSPMKGHSHVYWYRQLPEEGLKFMVYLQKENIIDESGMPKERFSAEFPKEGPSILRIQQVVRGDSAAYFCASSGQGSNQPQHFGDGTRLSIL.

This chain uses TRBV28 with TRBJ1-6, with D possibly being TRBD1 (6 bases). V was trimmed by 7 bases and J by 9 bases, leaving 19 bases between them. Germline loops: CDR1 MDHEN, CDR2 SYDVKM. The CDR3 has 15 residues. CDR3 sequence reads: CASTFEMQGFSPLHF. CDR3 DNA: TGTGCCAGCACCTTCGAGATGCAGGGGTTTTCACCCCTCCACTTT. The full variable domain, in which reference TRBV28 and TRBJ1-6 provide the parts outside the CDR3, is DVKVTQSSRYLVKRTGEKVFLECVQDMDHENMFWYRQDPGLGLRLIYFSYDVKMKEKGDIPEGYSVSREKKERFSLILESASTNQTSMYLCASTFEMQGFSPLHFGNGTRLTVT.

This chain uses TRBV27 with TRBJ2-1; 7 bases are shared with TRBD1. Per germline, CDR1 MNHEY and CDR2 SMNVEV (reference sequence). The V segment lost 7 bases and the J segment 11 bases; nucleotides outside the gene matches: 5. CDR3 length equals 11 residues. CDR3 residues: CASTQGQQQFF. The CDR3 nucleotides read TGTGCCAGCACCCAGGGACAGCAGCAGTTCTTC.

V is TRBV18 and J is TRBJ1-2; TRBD1 matches at 7 bases. Germline CDR1 reads KGHSH; CDR2 reads LQKENI. The CDR3 totals 17 residues. Losses at the gene ends were 4 bases for V and 3 bases for J; bases not matched to a gene: 14. This CDR3 is CASSLEIPGQRDYGYTF. As DNA, the CDR3 is TGTGCCAGCTCACTCGAGATTCCGGGACAGAGGGACTATGGCTACACCTTC.

This clone came up a few times. The chain uses TRBV5-1 and TRBJ1-1; possible D gene TRBD1, 5 bases. The CDR3 covers 16 residues. CDR1 is SGHRS and CDR2 is YFSETQ in the germline V gene. V was clipped by 1 base and J by 1 base, with 14 bases between them. The DNA for the CDR3 is TGCGCCAGCAGCTTGAGGACACTCCACCAGAACACTGAAGCTTTCTTT. It yields the protein CASSLRTLHQNTEAFF. Using reference TRBV5-1 and TRBJ1-1 for the parts outside the CDR3, the full variable domain is KAGVTQTPRYLIKTRGQQVTLSCSPISGHRSVSWYQQTPGQGLQFLFEYFSETQRNKGNFPGRFSGRQFSNSRSEMNVSTLELGDSALYLCASSLRTLHQNTEAFFGQGTRLTVV.

This clone was counted only a few times. The CDR3 reads CASTIPPPGSTEAFF. CDR3 DNA sequence: TGTGCCAGCACCATCCCACCCCCAGGGTCAACTGAAGCTTTCTTT. The chain employs TRBV27 and TRBJ1-1; a weak D match, TRBD1 (5 bases). The ends were cut back, 7 bases at V and 5 bases at J, with 20 bases in the middle. The V gene's germline CDR1 is MNHEY and CDR2 SMNVEV (reference sequence). This CDR3 is 15 amino acids long.

This rearrangement joins TRBV7-2 to TRBJ2-5; TRBD2 agrees at 10 bases. The CDR3 is 16 residues long. J was trimmed by 5 bases and V by 5 bases; bases with no gene match: 11. Germline values: CDR1 SGHTA, CDR2 FQGNSA. CDR3 in DNA: TGTGCCAGCAGCACAGGCCTAGCGGGGGACGGGGAGACCCAGTACTTC. This encodes CASSTGLAGDGETQYF.

DNA for the CDR3: TGTGCCAGCAGCTTCCCCAAAACAGGGAGTTATACTGGAAACACCATATATTTT. This sequence encodes CASSFPKTGSYTGNTIYF. The chain couples TRBV11-2 to TRBJ1-3; the D gene is possibly TRBD1 (6 bases). Germline V lookup: CDR1 SGHAT, CDR2 FQNNGV. Trimming pared 3 bases from V and 2 bases from J, leaving 20 bases between. This CDR3 has 18 amino acids. The full variable domain, rest sourced from reference TRBV11-2 and TRBJ1-3, is EAGVAQSPRYKIIEKRQSVAFWCNPISGHATLYWYQQILGQGPKLLIQFQNNGVVDDSQLPKDRFSAERLKGVDSTLKIQPAKLEDSAVYLCASSFPKTGSYTGNTIYFGEGSWLTVV.

The chain combines TRBV7-9 with TRBJ1-2; no clear D. The CDR3 spans 16 residues. Looked up from germline, CDR1 is SEHNR and CDR2 is FQNEAQ (reference sequence). The V end lost 11 bases, the J end lost 5 bases, and 27 bases lay between the germline ends. The CDR3 DNA is TGTGCCTCCAAGCCCTCCCTACTGACCGAGGATTATGGCTACACCTTC. It specifies CASKPSLLTEDYGYTF.

This rearrangement joins TRBV7-9 to TRBJ2-7, with TRBD1 identical over 8 bases. This CDR3 comprises 15 residues. The V segment lost 6 bases and the J segment 0 bases; nucleotides outside the gene matches: 7. Germline V CDR1 and CDR2: SEHNR, FQNEAQ (reference sequence). The DNA for the CDR3 is TGTGCCAGCAGTTTAACAGGGGGTATCTCCTACGAGCAGTACTTC. Translating it yields CASSLTGGISYEQYF.

With respect to this clone: Other nucleotide sequences from this sample produce the same CDR3. This sequence joins TRBV4-2 and TRBJ1-2; D remains unclear. Per germline, CDR1 LGHNA and CDR2 YNFKEQ. V was shortened by 0 bases and J by 5 bases, with 7 bases between the two germline ends. The CDR3 totals 13 residues. This CDR3 is CASSQEGGYGYTF. In nucleotides, the CDR3 is TGTGCCAGCAGCCAAGAAGGAGGGTATGGCTACACCTTC.

The V gene is TRBV28, the J gene TRBJ2-7; D gene ambiguous. Between the trimmed V and J ends, which lost 5 bases and 2 bases, there was a span of 13 bases. Germline lookup yields CDR1 MDHEN and CDR2 SYDVKM. CDR3 length equals 14 residues. CDR3 sequence (DNA): TGTGCCAGCAGTCCCCCCGACAAGCCCTACGAGCAGTACTTC. It encodes CASSPPDKPYEQYF.

The chain employs TRBV5-1 and TRBJ2-7, with TRBD1 matching over 9 bases. Germline CDR1 is SGHRS and CDR2 is YFSETQ. Trimming removed 1 base from V and 4 bases from J; junction bases left unmatched: 6. The CDR3 spans 15 residues. CDR3 region: CASSLMGQGPYEQYF. In DNA, the CDR3 is TGCGCCAGCAGCTTGATGGGACAGGGTCCTTACGAGCAGTACTTC. The whole variable domain, filled in from reference TRBV5-1 and TRBJ2-7, reads KAGVTQTPRYLIKTRGQQVTLSCSPISGHRSVSWYQQTPGQGLQFLFEYFSETQRNKGNFPGRFSGRQFSNSRSEMNVSTLELGDSALYLCASSLMGQGPYEQYFGPGTRLTVT.

The chain carries TRBV4-1 and TRBJ1-1; 7 positions agree with TRBD1. V shed 4 bases and J 1 base; nucleotides not matched to a gene: 9. CDR3 length equals 16 residues. The germline V gene encodes CDR1 MGHRA and CDR2 YSYEKL. The CDR3 nucleotides are TGCGCCAGCAGCCCGACCTATGGGACAGCGAACACTGAAGCTTTCTTT. Residues: CASSPTYGTANTEAFF.

This chain connects TRBV18 to TRBJ1-2, with D maybe TRBD1 (6 bases). From germline, CDR1 is KGHSH and CDR2 LQKENI. V was cut by 0 bases and J by 10 bases, with 27 bases left in between. The CDR3 runs to 18 residues. The CDR3 nucleotides are TGTGCCAGCTCACCACCGAGTTGGGAACAGGGAGGGTTGATGGACTACACCTTC. Amino acids: CASSPPSWEQGGLMDYTF. Full variable domain (missing parts from reference TRBV18 and TRBJ1-2): NAGVMQNPRHLVRRRGQEARLRCSPMKGHSHVYWYRQLPEEGLKFMVYLQKENIIDESGMPKERFSAEFPKEGPSILRIQQVVRGDSAAYFCASSPPSWEQGGLMDYTFGSGTRLTVV.

The chain uses TRBV7-2 and TRBJ1-2; D possibly corresponds to TRBD1 (6 bases). The CDR3 is 15 residues long. CDR1 SGHTA and CDR2 FQGNSA come from the germline V gene. V was cut by 4 bases and J by 7 bases, with 19 bases left in between. In DNA, the CDR3 is TGTGCCAGCAGCTCACCGGAGGGGGGGTTTATTGGCTACACCTTC. It translates to CASSSPEGGFIGYTF.

The genes are TRBV7-9 and TRBJ1-2; D is undetermined. The germline V gene encodes CDR1 SEHNR and CDR2 FQNEAQ (reference sequence). The CDR3 totals 12 residues. Trimming left V 4 bases short and J 8 bases short, with 11 bases between. CDR3 sequence (DNA): TGTGCCAGCAGCTCTAGAGGAGAAGGCTACACCTTC. Its protein is CASSSRGEGYTF.

This CDR3 is CASSFLLAGGYNEQFF. The DNA for the CDR3 is TGTGCCAGCAGTTTTTTACTAGCGGGGGGCTACAATGAGCAGTTCTTC. The J gene is TRBJ2-1, the V gene TRBV27, with 12 bases matching TRBD2. J was trimmed by 3 bases and V by 3 bases; bases with no gene match: 3. The length of the CDR3 is 16 residues. Germline V gene data show CDR1 as MNHEY and CDR2 as SMNVEV (reference sequence).

The chain uses TRBV6-2 or TRBV6-3 and TRBJ2-7, with 11 bases lining up with TRBD2. The V gene's germline CDR1 is MNHEY and CDR2 SVGEGT. V lost 3 bases, J lost 6 bases, and 4 bases stayed unmatched. There are 14 residues in the CDR3. Here the CDR3 DNA reads TGTGCCAGCAGTTATAGCGGGGGGGCGCGCGAGCAGTACTTC. It yields the protein CASSYSGGAREQYF.

The rearrangement uses TRBV6-2 or TRBV6-3 and TRBJ2-1, with 8 bases identical to TRBD2. CDR1 MNHEY and CDR2 SVGEGT come from the germline V gene. There are 15 residues in the CDR3. V lost 4 bases and J lost 2; bases outside the gene matches: 4. As DNA, the CDR3 is TGTGCCAGCAGTTTCGGGGGGGGCCCCTACAATGAGCAGTTCTTC. Translating gives CASSFGGGPYNEQFF.

This clone has just a few counts. The chain combines TRBV2 with TRBJ1-6, with D possibly TRBD1 on 5 matching bases. Trimming took 4 bases from V and 7 from J, leaving 14 bases between them. The CDR3 totals 15 residues. The germline CDR1 and CDR2 sequences are SNHLY and FYNNEI. The CDR3 nucleotides read TGTGCCAGCAGTGTGGGGCAGGGAATCAATTCACCCCTCCACTTT. Protein sequence: CASSVGQGINSPLHF. The whole variable domain, remainder taken from reference TRBV2 and TRBJ1-6, is EPEVTQTPSHQVTQMGQEVILRCVPISNHLYFYWYRQILGQKVEFLVSFYNNEISEKSEIFDDQFSVERPDGSNFTLKIRSTKLEDSAMYFCASSVGQGINSPLHFGNGTRLTVT.

This clone came up a few times. This chain uses TRBV9 with TRBJ2-3; D perhaps matches TRBD1 (5 bases). The germline V gene encodes CDR1 SGDLS and CDR2 YYNGEE. The CDR3 is 13 residues long. The V and J ends lost 7 bases and 2 bases respectively, with 11 bases between them. Here the CDR3 DNA reads TGTGCCAGCGGCGACAGTTACACAGATACGCAGTATTTT. It is translated as CASGDSYTDTQYF.

This chain connects TRBV7-2 to TRBJ1-1; D is possibly TRBD1 (5 bases). V lost 7 bases to trimming and J lost 5 bases, with 14 bases between them. Germline-derived CDR1 and CDR2 are SGHTA and FQGNSA. This CDR3 has 13 amino acids. The CDR3 reads CASTLGVSTEAFF. Here the CDR3 DNA reads TGTGCCAGCACCCTAGGGGTTTCGACTGAAGCTTTCTTT.

The chain carries TRBV6-5 and TRBJ1-2, with D perhaps TRBD1 (5 bases). V lost 5 bases, J lost 2 bases, and 9 bases lay in between. The germline CDR1 and CDR2 sequences are MNHEY and SVGAGI. The CDR3 consists of 13 residues. The chain's CDR3 is CASSIQVNYGYTF. The CDR3 bases are TGTGCCAGCAGTATACAGGTGAACTATGGCTACACCTTC.

The rearrangement joins TRBV9 to TRBJ2-7; the match to TRBD2 covers 8 bases. V shed 4 bases and J 2 bases; nucleotides not matched to a gene: 5. Germline V gene data show CDR1 as SGDLS and CDR2 as YYNGEE. The CDR3 loop spans 14 amino acids. The CDR3 DNA reads TGTGCCAGCAGCCCGGGACTAGGAGCCTACGAGCAGTACTTC. This codes for CASSPGLGAYEQYF.

This clone was counted between two and nine times. The chain recombines TRBV16 with TRBJ1-2; D is undetermined. This CDR3 is 12 amino acids long. The germline V and J ends were trimmed by 4 bases and 4 bases, with 7 bases remaining between them. The germline V gene encodes CDR1 KGHSY and CDR2 FQNENV. CDR3 protein: CASSLAGYGYTF. The DNA for the CDR3 is TGTGCCAGCAGCCTAGCGGGCTATGGCTACACCTTC. The full variable domain, with the rest looked up from reference TRBV16 and TRBJ1-2, is GEEVAQTPKHLVRGEGQKAKLYCAPIKGHSYVFWYQQVLKNEFKFLISFQNENVFDETGMPKERFSAKCLPNSPCSLEIQATKLEDSAVYFCASSLAGYGYTFGSGTRLTVV.

The chain couples TRBV30 to TRBJ1-2; 8 bases match TRBD1. Per germline, CDR1 GTSNPN and CDR2 SVGIG (reference sequence). Trimming at V came to 7 bases and at J to 8 bases, leaving 6 bases not matched to a gene. This CDR3 spans 11 amino acids. CDR3 protein: CASYRGNGYTF. In DNA form, the CDR3 reads TGTGCCTCTTACAGGGGGAACGGCTACACCTTC. The full variable domain, in which reference TRBV30 and TRBJ1-2 provide the parts outside the CDR3, is SQTIHQWPATLVQPVGSPLSLECTVEGTSNPNLYWYRQAAGRGLQLLFYSVGIGQISSEVPQNLSASRPQDRQFILSSKKLLLSDSGFYLCASYRGNGYTFGSGTRLTVV.